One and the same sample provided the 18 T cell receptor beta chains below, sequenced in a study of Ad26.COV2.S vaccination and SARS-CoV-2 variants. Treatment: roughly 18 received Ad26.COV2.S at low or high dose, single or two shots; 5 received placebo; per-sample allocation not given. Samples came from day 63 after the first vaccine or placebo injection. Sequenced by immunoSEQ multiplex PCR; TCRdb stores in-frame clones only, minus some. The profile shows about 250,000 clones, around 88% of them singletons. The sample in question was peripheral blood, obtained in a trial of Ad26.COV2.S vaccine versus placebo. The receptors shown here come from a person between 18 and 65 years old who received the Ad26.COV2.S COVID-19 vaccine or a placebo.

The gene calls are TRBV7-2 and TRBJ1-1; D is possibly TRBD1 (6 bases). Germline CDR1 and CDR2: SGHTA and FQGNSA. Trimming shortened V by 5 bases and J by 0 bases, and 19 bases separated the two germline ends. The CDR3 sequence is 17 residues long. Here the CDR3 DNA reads TGTGCCAGCAGCCCCATTTGGGGGGCAGCGATGAACACTGAAGCTTTCTTT. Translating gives CASSPIWGAAMNTEAFF. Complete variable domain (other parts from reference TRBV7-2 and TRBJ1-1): GAGVSQSPSNKVTEKGKDVELRCDPISGHTALYWYRQSLGQGLEFLIYFQGNSAPDKSGLPSDRFSAERTGGSVSTLTIQRTQQEDSAVYLCASSPIWGAAMNTEAFFGQGTRLTVV.

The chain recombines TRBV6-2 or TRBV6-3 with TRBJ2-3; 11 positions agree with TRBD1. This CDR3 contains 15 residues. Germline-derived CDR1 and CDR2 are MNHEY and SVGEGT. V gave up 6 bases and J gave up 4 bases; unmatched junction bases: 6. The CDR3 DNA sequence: TGTGCCAGCAGCAGGACAGGGGGCCGGGCAGATACGCAGTATTTT. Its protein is CASSRTGGRADTQYF.

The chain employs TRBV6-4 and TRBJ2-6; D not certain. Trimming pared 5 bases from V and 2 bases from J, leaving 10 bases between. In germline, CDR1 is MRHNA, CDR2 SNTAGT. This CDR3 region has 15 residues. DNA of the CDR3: TGTGCCAGCAGTAGCGAAGGGACTGGGGCCAACGTCCTGACTTTC. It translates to CASSSEGTGANVLTF.

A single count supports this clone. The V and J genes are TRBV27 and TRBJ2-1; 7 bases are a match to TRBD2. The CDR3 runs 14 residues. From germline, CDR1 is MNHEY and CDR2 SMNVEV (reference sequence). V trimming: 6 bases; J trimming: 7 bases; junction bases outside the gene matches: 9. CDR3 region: CASSSDHGGNEQFF. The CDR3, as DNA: TGTGCCAGCAGCTCCGACCACGGGGGGAATGAGCAGTTCTTC.

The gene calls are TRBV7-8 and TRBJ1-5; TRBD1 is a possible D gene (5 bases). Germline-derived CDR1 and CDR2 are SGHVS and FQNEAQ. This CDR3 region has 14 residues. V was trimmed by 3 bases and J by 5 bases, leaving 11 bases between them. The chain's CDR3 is CASSLGGVYQPQHF. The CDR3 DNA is TGTGCCAGCAGCTTGGGAGGGGTGTATCAGCCCCAGCATTTT.

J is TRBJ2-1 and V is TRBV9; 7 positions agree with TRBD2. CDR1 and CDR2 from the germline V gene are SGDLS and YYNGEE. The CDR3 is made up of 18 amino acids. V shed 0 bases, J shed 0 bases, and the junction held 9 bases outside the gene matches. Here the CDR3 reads CASSVGQGLADSYNEQFF. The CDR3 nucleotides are TGTGCCAGCAGCGTAGGTCAAGGGCTAGCGGACTCCTACAATGAGCAGTTCTTC.

The CDR3 reads CATSQSGAGGELFF. CDR3 nucleotides: TGTGCCACCAGTCAGAGCGGGGCTGGCGGGGAGCTGTTTTTT. J is TRBJ2-2 and V is TRBV3-1 (or the pseudogene TRBV3-2), with 7 bases fitting TRBD2. J was trimmed by 7 bases and V by 10 bases; bases with no gene match: 12. This CDR3 is 14 amino acids long. CDR1 is LGHDT and CDR2 is YNNKEL in the germline V gene (reference sequence).

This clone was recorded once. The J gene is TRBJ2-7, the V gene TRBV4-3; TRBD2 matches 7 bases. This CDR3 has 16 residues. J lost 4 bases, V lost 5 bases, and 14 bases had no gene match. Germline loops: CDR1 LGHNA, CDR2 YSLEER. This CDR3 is CASSGRRGGPPYEQYV. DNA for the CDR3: TGCGCCAGCAGCGGACGAAGGGGAGGGCCCCCTTACGAGCAGTACGTC.

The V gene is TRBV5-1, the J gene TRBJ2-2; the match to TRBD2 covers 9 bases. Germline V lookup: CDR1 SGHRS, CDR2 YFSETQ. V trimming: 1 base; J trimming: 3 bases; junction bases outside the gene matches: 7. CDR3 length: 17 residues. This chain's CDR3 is CASSLTSGLTDTGELFF. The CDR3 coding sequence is TGCGCCAGCAGCTTGACTAGCGGGCTTACCGACACCGGGGAGCTGTTTTTT.

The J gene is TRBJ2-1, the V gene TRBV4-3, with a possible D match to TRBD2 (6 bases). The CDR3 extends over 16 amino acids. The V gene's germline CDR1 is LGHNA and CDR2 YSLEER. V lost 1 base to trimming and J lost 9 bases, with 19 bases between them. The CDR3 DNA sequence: TGCGCCAGCAGCCAAGGGCGTGGACTACTAAGGGGTGAGCAGTTCTTC. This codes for CASSQGRGLLRGEQFF.

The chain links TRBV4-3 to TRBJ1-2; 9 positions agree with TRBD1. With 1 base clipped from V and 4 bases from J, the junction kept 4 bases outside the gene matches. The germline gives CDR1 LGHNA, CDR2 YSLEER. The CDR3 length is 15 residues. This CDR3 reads CASSQAGTGRYGYTF. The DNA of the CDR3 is TGCGCCAGCAGCCAAGCCGGGACAGGGCGCTATGGCTACACCTTC.

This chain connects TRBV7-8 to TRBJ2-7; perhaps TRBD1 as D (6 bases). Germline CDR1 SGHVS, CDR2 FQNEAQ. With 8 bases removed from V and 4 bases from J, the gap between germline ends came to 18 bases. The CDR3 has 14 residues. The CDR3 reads CASHTGPGNYEQYF. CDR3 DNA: TGTGCCAGCCATACAGGGCCGGGGAATTACGAGCAGTACTTC.

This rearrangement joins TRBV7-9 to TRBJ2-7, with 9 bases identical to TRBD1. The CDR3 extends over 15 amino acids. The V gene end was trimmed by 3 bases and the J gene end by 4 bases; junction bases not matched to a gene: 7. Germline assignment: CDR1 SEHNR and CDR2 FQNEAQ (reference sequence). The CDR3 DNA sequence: TGTGCCAGCAGCTTTCCTGACAGGGGGAAGTACGAGCAGTACGTC. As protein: CASSFPDRGKYEQYV.

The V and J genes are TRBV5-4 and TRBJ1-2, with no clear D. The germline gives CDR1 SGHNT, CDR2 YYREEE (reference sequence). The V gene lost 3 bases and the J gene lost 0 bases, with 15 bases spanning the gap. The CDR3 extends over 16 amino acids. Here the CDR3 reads CASSSARDLANYGYTF. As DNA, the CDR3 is TGTGCCAGCAGCTCAGCTCGGGATCTAGCTAACTATGGCTACACCTTC.

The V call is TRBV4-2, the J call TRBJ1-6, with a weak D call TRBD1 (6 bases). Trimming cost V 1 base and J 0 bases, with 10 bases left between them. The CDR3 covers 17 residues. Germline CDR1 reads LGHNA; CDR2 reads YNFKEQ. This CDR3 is CASSQGQVLSYNSPLHF. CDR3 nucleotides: TGTGCCAGCAGCCAAGGACAGGTCCTCTCCTATAATTCACCCCTCCACTTT.

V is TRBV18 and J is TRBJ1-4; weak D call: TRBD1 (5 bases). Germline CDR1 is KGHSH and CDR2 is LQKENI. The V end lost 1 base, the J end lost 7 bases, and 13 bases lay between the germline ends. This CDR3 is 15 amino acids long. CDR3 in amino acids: CASSPRRRVGEKLFF. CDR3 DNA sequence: TGTGCCAGCTCACCACGGCGCAGGGTAGGTGAAAAACTGTTTTTT.

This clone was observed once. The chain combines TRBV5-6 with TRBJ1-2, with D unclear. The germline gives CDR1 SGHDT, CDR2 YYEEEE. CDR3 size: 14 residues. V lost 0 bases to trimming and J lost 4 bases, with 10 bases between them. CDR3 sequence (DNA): TGTGCCAGCAGCTTGGGGCCGGCGGGCTATGGCTACACCTTC. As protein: CASSLGPAGYGYTF.

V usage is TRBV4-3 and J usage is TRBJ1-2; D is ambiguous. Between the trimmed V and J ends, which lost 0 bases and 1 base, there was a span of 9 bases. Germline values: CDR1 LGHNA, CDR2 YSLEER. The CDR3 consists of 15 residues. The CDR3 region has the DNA TGCGCCAGCAGCCAAGATCGCAAGATTAACTATGGCTACACCTTC. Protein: CASSQDRKINYGYTF.